The entry below gives a single TCR beta chain sequence along with its context. Its antigen is not identified. Germline-derived CDR1 and CDR2 are GTSNPN and SVGIG (reference sequence). V lost 0 bases and J 2 bases, leaving 7 bases between the germline ends. CDR3 length equals 13 residues. This specimen belongs to a study of vaccination and CD4 T cells after COVID-19. Treatment indicated: roughly ten-day PBMC culture with coronavirus spike peptide pools or control peptides (ViraFEST assay). Oncomine TCR Beta short-read sequencing was applied to DNA from cultured CD4+ T cells. TCRdb passed the PCR reads through MiXCR, listing each CDR3 protein once. The table records around 14,000 distinct CDR3 sequences, approximately 47% of them present only once.

This clonotype was obtained from a human donor who had recovered from COVID-19. The chain employs TRBV30 and TRBJ1-1; unclear D gene. Sequenced input: CD4+ T cells from blood, cultured in vitro. The CDR3, as DNA: TGTGCCTGGAGTGTAGTCACCAACACTGAAGCTTTCTTT. This gives the protein CAWSVVTNTEAFF.